One and the same sample provided the 24 T cell receptor beta chains below, sequenced in a study of shared clonotypes between healthy human individuals. Using immunoSEQ multiplex PCR, the repertoire was profiled, and TCRdb retains in-frame clones only, with some absent. The table includes hundreds of thousands of clones, roughly 83% detected once. Sequenced: PBMCs. Receptor source: a woman between 40 and 50 years old in good health. Some clones in this sample may be carry-over from other donors' samples.

Regarding this clone: The same CDR3 also results from other DNA sequences found in this sample. The chain carries TRBV2 and TRBJ2-3; no clear D gene. This CDR3 has 11 amino acids. Germline CDR1 and CDR2: SNHLY and FYNNEI. Between the trimmed V and J ends, which lost 4 bases and 4 bases, there was a span of 3 bases. CDR3 loop: CASSVADTQYF. The CDR3 DNA is TGTGCCAGCAGTGTTGCAGATACGCAGTATTTT.

With respect to this clone: The junction departs from germline at one end; a sequencing error may be responsible. The chain links TRBV2 to TRBJ2-1; TRBD2 agrees at 8 bases. CDR1 SNHLY and CDR2 FYNNEI come from the germline V gene. This CDR3 contains 21 residues. The CDR3 reads CASSEARVSSGIPRSYNEQFF. The CDR3 DNA sequence: TGTGCCAGCAGCGAAGCCAGGGTCAGTAGCGGGATCCCACGCTCCTACAATGAGCAGTTCTTC.

This clone has only a few counts. DNA for the CDR3: TGTGCCTGGAGTGTAGGCGCGGGAGTAACAGATACGCAGTATTTT. This codes for CAWSVGAGVTDTQYF. This rearrangement joins TRBV30 to TRBJ2-3, with 7 bases that match TRBD2. Germline CDR1 and CDR2: GTSNPN and SVGIG (reference sequence). CDR3 length: 15 amino acids. Trimming took 0 bases from V and 3 from J; bases not matched to a gene: 6.

This chain joins TRBV18 and TRBJ1-2; D gene ambiguous. V was shortened by 1 base and J by 5 bases, with 14 bases between the two germline ends. The CDR3 consists of 15 residues. CDR1 and CDR2 (germline): KGHSH, LQKENI. The CDR3 nucleotides read TGTGCCAGCTCACCACTCCTCCACGGCTCTTATGGCTACACCTTC. Protein product: CASSPLLHGSYGYTF.

The chain couples TRBV10-3 to TRBJ1-1; 7 bases line up with TRBD1. J was trimmed by 1 base and V by 7 bases; bases with no gene match: 6. Per germline, CDR1 ENHRY and CDR2 SYGVKD. The CDR3 has 14 amino acids. CDR3 protein: CAITPQGPNTEAFF. The CDR3 DNA reads as TGTGCCATCACCCCACAGGGGCCGAACACTGAAGCTTTCTTT.

V and J are TRBV28 and TRBJ2-4, with D maybe TRBD1 (5 bases). Deletions cut 8 bases from V and 5 bases from J, with 22 bases between. The CDR3 extends over 16 amino acids. Per germline, CDR1 MDHEN and CDR2 SYDVKM. The CDR3 protein is CASASYHGRTQNIQYF. The CDR3 bases are TGTGCCAGCGCTTCCTACCACGGACGGACACAAAACATTCAGTACTTC.

This clone appeared a few times. The chain joins TRBV5-5 to TRBJ1-3, with TRBD1 matching over 9 bases. Germline-derived CDR1 and CDR2 are SGHKS and YYEKEE (reference sequence). CDR3 length: 14 amino acids. V was pared by 2 bases and J by 7 bases, with 4 bases of the junction left unmatched. In nucleotides, the CDR3 is TGTGCCAGCAGCTTCCGGGACAGGGTGAACACCATATATTTT. It encodes CASSFRDRVNTIYF. The variable domain in full, completed from reference TRBV5-5 and TRBJ1-3, reads DAGVTQSPTHLIKTRGQQVTLRCSPISGHKSVSWYQQVLGQGPQFIFQYYEKEERGRGNFPDRFSARQFPNYSSELNVNALLLGDSALYLCASSFRDRVNTIYFGEGSWLTVV.

This chain links TRBV28 with TRBJ1-3; unclear D gene. V was clipped by 4 bases and J by 0 bases, with 10 bases between them. The CDR3 runs to 15 residues. The germline V gene has CDR1 MDHEN and CDR2 SYDVKM. The CDR3, as DNA: TGTGCCAGCAGTTCTCCGCCGGGCTCTGGAAACACCATATATTTT. This sequence encodes CASSSPPGSGNTIYF.

The chain has TRBV28 and TRBJ2-7; no definite D call. Germline-derived CDR1 and CDR2 are MDHEN and SYDVKM. The CDR3 has 16 residues. V was shortened by 3 bases and J by 3 bases, with 18 bases between the two germline ends. This CDR3 is CASSFSGPPNYYEQYF. The CDR3 DNA sequence: TGTGCCAGCAGTTTTTCCGGACCACCCAATTACTACGAGCAGTACTTC.

The chain uses TRBV5-7 and TRBJ2-6; D not resolved. TRBV5-7 is an ORF; its function is uncertain. The CDR3 totals 17 residues. Trimming took 7 bases from V and 5 from J, leaving 22 bases between them. CDR3 amino acids: CASHENLVQSRANVLTF. CDR3 nucleotide sequence: TGTGCCAGCCATGAAAATCTTGTACAAAGTCGGGCCAACGTCCTGACTTTC.

The rearrangement links TRBV10-3 to TRBJ2-1; D possibly corresponds to TRBD1 (5 bases). CDR3 length equals 18 residues. Germline-derived CDR1 and CDR2 are ENHRY and SYGVKD. V lost 0 bases to trimming and J lost 0 bases, with 15 bases between them. CDR3: CAISESKRQTSSYNEQFF. The DNA of the CDR3 is TGTGCCATCAGTGAGTCGAAAAGACAGACGAGCTCCTACAATGAGCAGTTCTTC.

On this clone itself: A far larger clone is a single base away, which makes a read error likely. The rearrangement links TRBV7-2 to TRBJ1-2; D call uncertain. The CDR3 is 14 residues long. The V gene lost 0 bases and the J gene lost 4 bases, with 9 bases spanning the gap. Germline assignment: CDR1 SGHTA and CDR2 FQGNSA. In nucleotides, the CDR3 is TGTGCCAGCAGCTTAGCTACTATCGGCTATGGCTACACCTTC. It specifies CASSLATIGYGYTF.

The chain employs TRBV5-6 and TRBJ2-7, with a weak D call TRBD1 (6 bases). The germline V gene has CDR1 SGHDT and CDR2 YYEEEE. The V gene lost 0 bases and the J gene lost 0 bases, with 16 bases spanning the gap. CDR3 length: 17 amino acids. CDR3 region: CASSLASQGLDSYEQYF. In nucleotides, the CDR3 is TGTGCCAGCAGCTTGGCTTCTCAGGGGTTGGACTCCTACGAGCAGTACTTC.

The rearrangement links TRBV18 to TRBJ2-1, with TRBD2 matching 11 bases. Losses at the gene ends were 5 bases for V and 5 bases for J; bases not matched to a gene: 5. The CDR3 extends over 15 amino acids. Germline lookup yields CDR1 KGHSH and CDR2 LQKENI. In nucleotides, the CDR3 is TGTGCCAGCTCAATAGCGGGAGGGCCCGACAATGAGCAGTTCTTC. Translation gives CASSIAGGPDNEQFF.

This clone was seen once. The chain carries TRBV25-1 and TRBJ2-1; 8 bases line up with TRBD2. J was trimmed by 3 bases and V by 7 bases; bases with no gene match: 5. Germline V gene lookup returns CDR1 MGHDK and CDR2 SYGVNS. This CDR3 region has 14 residues. CDR3 protein: CASTTGGGYNEQFF. Here the CDR3 DNA reads TGTGCCAGCACTACGGGAGGGGGCTACAATGAGCAGTTCTTC.

A note on this clone: One junction end does not reproduce the germline sequence, and a read error may be involved. This chain uses TRBV5-1 with TRBJ1-5, with D possibly being TRBD1 (6 bases). The CDR3 is 16 amino acids. Germline V gene lookup returns CDR1 SGHRS and CDR2 YFSETQ. In nucleotides, the CDR3 is TGCGCCAGCAGTTTGGGCCCCGGACAGAGCAATCAGCCCCAGCATTTT. It specifies CASSLGPGQSNQPQHF.

As for this clone: Likely a read error: the CDR3 ends without its conserved phenylalanine or tryptophan. The DNA is omitted, as the CDR3 cannot be located on it reliably, and the CDR3 follows TCRdb's listing. The V call is TRBV9, the J call TRBJ1-5; the D call in the table, TRBD1, was not verified against the DNA. CDR1 is SGDLS, CDR2 YYNGEE, per germline. The CDR3 is made up of 14 amino acids, end residues included. The CDR3 region is CASSFPRALDSLFS.

The chain couples TRBV13 to TRBJ2-5, with no clear D. Trimming removed 1 base from V and 2 bases from J, with 2 bases in between. This CDR3 spans 12 amino acids. Germline assignment: CDR1 PRHDT and CDR2 FYEKMQ (reference sequence). CDR3 DNA: TGTGCCAGCAGCTTAGTGCAAGAGACCCAGTACTTC. This translates into CASSLVQETQYF.

With regard to this clone: This specimen includes other DNA sequences encoding the same CDR3. J is TRBJ2-1 and V is TRBV7-6, with D unresolved. The V and J ends lost 1 base and 7 bases respectively, with 5 bases between them. CDR1 and CDR2 (germline): SGHVS, FNYEAQ. The CDR3 is 12 amino acids. CDR3: CASSLDRNEQFF. The CDR3 DNA sequence: TGTGCCAGCAGCTTAGACCGGAATGAGCAGTTCTTC.

The rearrangement uses TRBV7-2 and TRBJ2-1; D might be TRBD2 (6 bases). CDR1 and CDR2 from the germline V gene are SGHTA and FQGNSA. V was cut by 5 bases and J by 6 bases, with 14 bases left in between. The CDR3 sequence is 14 residues long. For the CDR3, the DNA is TGTGCCAGCAGCGACGGGAGTGTGGGCAATGAGCAGTTCTTC. Protein: CASSDGSVGNEQFF.

The rearrangement joins TRBV18 to TRBJ2-7; D is uncertain. Trimming removed 3 bases at V and 1 base at J, with 10 bases between. Looked up from germline, CDR1 is KGHSH and CDR2 is LQKENI. The CDR3 runs 14 residues. The CDR3 loop reads CASSPPGDSYEQYF. The DNA of the CDR3 is TGTGCCAGCTCACCTCCCGGAGATTCCTACGAGCAGTACTTC.

The J gene is TRBJ2-2, the V gene TRBV21-1. TRBV21-1 corresponds to a pseudogene. The CDR3 length is 19 residues. The chain's CDR3 is CASSKWELGGNRVTGELFF. CDR3 sequence (DNA): TGTGCCAGCAGCAAGTGGGAATTGGGTGGGAATAGGGTCACCGGGGAGCTGTTTTTT.

CDR3 amino acids: CASGLDPATYEQYF. The DNA of the CDR3 is TGTGCCAGCGGACTTGATCCGGCCACCTACGAGCAGTACTTC. J is TRBJ2-7 and V is TRBV28; D perhaps matches TRBD2 (5 bases). The V end lost 8 bases, the J end lost 2 bases, and 16 bases lay between the germline ends. The CDR3 loop spans 14 amino acids. In germline, CDR1 is MDHEN, CDR2 SYDVKM. Full variable domain (rest looked up from reference TRBV28 and TRBJ2-7): DVKVTQSSRYLVKRTGEKVFLECVQDMDHENMFWYRQDPGLGLRLIYFSYDVKMKEKGDIPEGYSVSREKKERFSLILESASTNQTSMYLCASGLDPATYEQYFGPGTRLTVT.

This chain uses TRBV15 with TRBJ1-4, with 9 bases lining up with TRBD1. V shed 0 bases and J 7 bases; nucleotides not matched to a gene: 9. Germline V gene lookup returns CDR1 LNHNV and CDR2 YYDKDF (reference sequence). This CDR3 has 17 residues. CDR3 nucleotide sequence: TGTGCCACCAGCAGAGATAGGGGGACAGGGATGAGTGAAAAACTGTTTTTT. Amino acid sequence: CATSRDRGTGMSEKLFF.